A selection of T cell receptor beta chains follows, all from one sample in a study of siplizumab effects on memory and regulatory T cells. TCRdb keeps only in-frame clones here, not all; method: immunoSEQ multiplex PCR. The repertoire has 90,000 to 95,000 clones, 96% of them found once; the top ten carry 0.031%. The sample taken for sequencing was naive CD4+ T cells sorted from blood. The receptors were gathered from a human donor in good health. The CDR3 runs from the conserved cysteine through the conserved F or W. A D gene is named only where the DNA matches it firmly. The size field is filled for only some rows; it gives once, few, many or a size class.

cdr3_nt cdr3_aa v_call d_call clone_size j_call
TGTGCCAGCTCACCACTCGCAGGGGTGGTCTACGAGCAGTACTTC CASSPLAGVVYEQYF TRBV18 NA NA TRBJ2-7
TGTGCCAGCAGTTACTCAGGACTATGGAGTGGGGAGCTGTTTTTT CASSYSGLWSGELFF TRBV6-5 NA NA TRBJ2-2
TGTGCCAGCAGCTTACATGGAAATTCACCCCTCCACTTT CASSLHGNSPLHF TRBV7-2 NA NA TRBJ1-6
TGTGCCATCAGTGCCCCCTCATCGAACACTGAAGCTTTCTTT CAISAPSSNTEAFF TRBV10-3 NA NA TRBJ1-1
TGTGCCAGCAGTGTTGACTACGAGCAGTACTTC CASSVDYEQYF TRBV2 NA NA TRBJ2-7
TGTGCCAGCAGTTTATTAGGACAGGGGGGCTACGAGCAGTACTTC CASSLLGQGGYEQYF TRBV28 TRBD1 NA TRBJ2-7
TGTGCCAGCAGCTCAGGGGTAAGGTCCTACGAGCAGTACTTC CASSSGVRSYEQYF TRBV5-4 NA NA TRBJ2-7
TGTGCCAGCAGTTACTCCTCGGGCCAGGGGAAAAACGAGCAGTACTTC CASSYSSGQGKNEQYF TRBV6-6 NA NA TRBJ2-7
TGTGCCAGCAGTGACAGGGGACTCGGGGAGCTGTTTTTT CASSDRGLGELFF TRBV6-5 TRBD1 NA TRBJ2-2
TGTGCCAGCAGCTTGGACAGGCGGAACACTGAAGCTTTCTTT CASSLDRRNTEAFF TRBV13 TRBD1 NA TRBJ1-1
TGTGCCAGCAGCCCTGCCCGCTATGGCAGGCAGTTCGCCCCCCCGGATACGCAGTATTTT CASSPARYGRQFAPPDTQYF TRBV7-3 NA once TRBJ2-3
TGTGCCAGCTCAATCAGGCCGGACTTTCGGGAGACCCAGTACTTC CASSIRPDFRETQYF TRBV18 NA NA TRBJ2-5
TGTGCCAGCAGTTACGCGGCGGGGGGACGCGAGCAGTACTTC CASSYAAGGREQYF TRBV6-5 TRBD2 once TRBJ2-7
TGTGCCAGCAGCCAAGATTGGGCCGGAGAGCGGGGGTTCACAGATACGCAGTATTTT CASSQDWAGERGFTDTQYF TRBV4-2 TRBD2 NA TRBJ2-3
TGTGCCAGCTCACCACTCCAACAAGAGACCCAGTACTTC CASSPLQQETQYF TRBV18 NA NA TRBJ2-5
TGTGCCAGCTCGGGGGGCCTGCAAGAGACCCAGTACTTC CASSGGLQETQYF TRBV11-2 NA NA TRBJ2-5
TGTGCCAGCAGACCCGTCGAGGGGGGCCCGATGGGGGGCTACACCTTC CASRPVEGGPMGGYTF TRBV11-2 NA NA TRBJ1-2
TGTGCCAGCAGTAACAACCAGGACAGGAGTTTGTCAGATACGCAGTATTTT CASSNNQDRSLSDTQYF TRBV2 TRBD1 NA TRBJ2-3
TGTGCCAGCAGCTCACTCAGGGGCTACGAGCAGTACTTC CASSSLRGYEQYF TRBV5-4 NA NA TRBJ2-7
TGCGCCAGCAGCCAAGCCCCTCGGGGGAGGTTCACTGAAGCTTTCTTT CASSQAPRGRFTEAFF TRBV4-1 NA NA TRBJ1-1
TGTGCCAGCAGTGAACAGGTCTATAATTCACCCCTCCACTTT CASSEQVYNSPLHF TRBV6-4 NA few TRBJ1-6
TGTGCCAGCGCCCCGACTAGCGGTGGGGTAACAGATACGCAGTATTTT CASAPTSGGVTDTQYF TRBV6-4 TRBD2 once TRBJ2-3
TGCGCCAGCAGCTTTTTGCCAACAGGGGGCACTTATAATGAAAAACTGTTTTTT CASSFLPTGGTYNEKLFF TRBV5-1 TRBD1 NA TRBJ1-4
TGTGCCAGCCTTTTACAGGTTACGAACACCGGGGAGCTGTTTTTT CASLLQVTNTGELFF TRBV7-3 NA NA TRBJ2-2
TGTGCCAGCAGCCTGATCGGAACGAACACCGGGGAGCTGTTTTTT CASSLIGTNTGELFF TRBV2 NA once TRBJ2-2
TGCGCCAGCAGCCCATGGACCGGGACAGACGATCGAGAGCAGTACTTC CASSPWTGTDDREQYF TRBV5-1 TRBD1 NA TRBJ2-7
TGTGCCAGCTTAATCGCGGGGGGCAGGAATGAGCAGTTCTTC CASLIAGGRNEQFF TRBV6-1 TRBD2 once TRBJ2-1
TGTGCCAGCAGCGTAGATCCCGGGGAGCTGTTTTTT CASSVDPGELFF TRBV9 NA few TRBJ2-2
TGTGCCAGCACAAAAACGCAGGGGGAAGGCTACACCTTC CASTKTQGEGYTF TRBV28 TRBD1 NA TRBJ1-2
TGCGCCAGCAGCCAAGCGGGGGGGCCCTACAATGAGCAGTTCTTC CASSQAGGPYNEQFF TRBV4-3 TRBD2 NA TRBJ2-1
TGCGCCAGCAGCTATCGGGAGAACACTGAAGCTTTCTTT CASSYRENTEAFF TRBV5-1 NA NA TRBJ1-1
TGTGCCAGCAGCTTACCTTCTGAAAAACTGTTTTTT CASSLPSEKLFF TRBV7-2 NA once TRBJ1-4
TGTGCCAGCAGGACTACTCGGGGGGAGCAGTTCTTC CASRTTRGEQFF TRBV27 NA NA TRBJ2-1
TGTGCCAGCAGCTTGGTATCTCCAGGCTGGGGGGACTATGGCTACACCTTC CASSLVSPGWGDYGYTF TRBV5-4 NA NA TRBJ1-2
TGCGCCAGCAGTCAGACGGGGGAGGGTTTAGGGGAAAAACTGTTTTTT CASSQTGEGLGEKLFF TRBV23-1 NA once TRBJ1-4
TGTGCCAGCAGCCGACAGGGCTCGAACACCGGGGAGCTGTTTTTT CASSRQGSNTGELFF TRBV7-2 TRBD1 NA TRBJ2-2